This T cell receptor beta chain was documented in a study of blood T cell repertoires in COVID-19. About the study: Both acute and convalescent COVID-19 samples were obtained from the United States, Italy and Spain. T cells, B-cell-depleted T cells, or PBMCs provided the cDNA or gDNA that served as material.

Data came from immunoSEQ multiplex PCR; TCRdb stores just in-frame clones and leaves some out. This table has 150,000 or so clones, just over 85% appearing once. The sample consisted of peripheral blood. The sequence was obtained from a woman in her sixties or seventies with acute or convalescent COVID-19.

In DNA form, the CDR3 reads TGTGCCACCAGCGAATTTGGACAGGGGCGGGTGGGAAACATTCAGTACTTC. It is translated as CATSEFGQGRVGNIQYF. The chain uses TRBV15 and TRBJ2-4, with 9 bases aligning to TRBD1. This CDR3 spans 17 amino acids. Germline V gene sequence: CDR1 LNHNV, CDR2 YYDKDF (reference sequence). V lost 5 bases to trimming and J lost 6 bases; unmatched junction nucleotides: 14.